This T cell receptor beta chain was captured in a study of cytomegalovirus exposure and HLA in healthy donors. Generated by immunoSEQ multiplex PCR, the TCRdb table keeps only in-frame clones and is missing some. The table shows some 150,000 clones, with 70% to 90% occurring only once. Points on this clone: Its antigen is unidentified.

Whole-study findings and limits: Clusters of TCRs from the first cohort tended to co-occur in the 100 to 150 validation repertoires (as a later analysis found). Cytomegalovirus association was listed for about 160 TCR beta chains.

The donors were part of the approximately 130-subject validation cohort, which stood apart from the 666-subject first cohort. Germline V CDR1 and CDR2: LGHNA, YNFKEQ. V lost 1 base, J lost 9 bases, and 12 bases lay in between. The CDR3 is 13 residues long. J is TRBJ2-5 and V is TRBV4-2, with TRBD2 as a possible D gene (5 bases). Sequencing was performed on PBMCs. The clonotype comes from a man younger than 35 in good health and CMV-seronegative. This CDR3 is CASSQVSDWAQYF. The CDR3 region has the DNA TGTGCCAGCAGCCAAGTTAGCGACTGGGCCCAGTACTTC.